The 22 T cell receptor beta chains below all came from one sample that was sequenced in a study of cytomegalovirus exposure and HLA in healthy donors. This PCR relied on a set of 60 Vbeta primers and 13 Jbeta primers. Only in-frame clones appear in the TCRdb table, and some are missing; sequencing was by immunoSEQ multiplex PCR. The sample shows approximately 150,000 clones, about 83% of them seen only once. Sequencing was performed on PBMCs. The source of these receptors is a girl aged 5 to 17 in good health and CMV-seropositive.

The chain couples TRBV5-5 to TRBJ2-7; the D gene is possibly TRBD1 (7 bases). The CDR3 has 19 amino acids. The germline V gene encodes CDR1 SGHKS and CDR2 YYEKEE (reference sequence). Trimming removed 4 bases from V and 1 base from J, with 27 bases in between. CDR3 DNA sequence: TGTGCCAGCAGCGTCCGGTTTTACTTGACAGGGAGGAGTTCCTACGAGCAGTACTTC. This codes for CASSVRFYLTGRSSYEQYF.

The genes are TRBV2 and TRBJ2-7; no clear D gene. Germline values: CDR1 SNHLY, CDR2 FYNNEI. V lost 6 bases and J 3 bases, leaving 9 bases between the germline ends. The length of the CDR3 is 12 residues. CDR3 amino acids: CASSPAYYEQYF. The CDR3 DNA is TGTGCCAGCAGCCCTGCCTACTACGAGCAGTACTTC.

This clone occurred a few times. The chain couples TRBV5-6 to TRBJ1-2; TRBD1 matches at 10 bases. This CDR3 has 15 amino acids. Losses at the gene ends were 5 bases for V and 2 bases for J; bases not matched to a gene: 6. Germline V gene data show CDR1 as SGHDT and CDR2 as YYEEEE. The CDR3 DNA follows: TGTGCCAGCAGTCAGGACAGGGGGTCAAACTATGGCTACACCTTC. Translated: CASSQDRGSNYGYTF.

This clone was seen a handful of times. The rearrangement joins TRBV6-6 to TRBJ2-7, with D possibly TRBD1 on 5 matching bases. CDR1 is MNHNY and CDR2 is SVGAGI in the germline V gene (reference sequence). This CDR3 spans 14 amino acids. The V and J ends lost 6 bases and 0 bases respectively, with 12 bases between them. The CDR3 loop is CASSLGQSSYEQYF. The CDR3 coding sequence is TGTGCCAGCAGCCTGGGGCAGTCCTCCTACGAGCAGTACTTC.

The V and J genes are TRBV12-5 and TRBJ2-6; D uncertain. The ends were cut back, 2 bases at V and 9 bases at J, with 8 bases in the middle. The CDR3 consists of 13 residues. Germline values: CDR1 LGHNT, CDR2 FRNRAP. CDR3 sequence reads: CASGLFSDNVLTF. CDR3 DNA: TGTGCTAGTGGTTTGTTCAGTGACAACGTCCTGACTTTC.

This chain links TRBV4-1 with TRBJ2-1, with D uncertain. Trimming removed 0 bases at V and 0 bases at J, with 12 bases between. CDR1 is MGHRA, CDR2 YSYEKL, per germline. CDR3 length: 17 residues. The CDR3: CASSQESVAHSYNEQFF. CDR3 nucleotide sequence: TGCGCCAGCAGCCAAGAGAGTGTCGCCCACTCCTACAATGAGCAGTTCTTC.

This rearrangement joins TRBV13 to TRBJ1-2, with a possible D match to TRBD1 (6 bases). The length of the CDR3 is 16 residues. The V gene lost 4 bases and the J gene lost 2 bases, with 17 bases spanning the gap. From germline, CDR1 is PRHDT and CDR2 FYEKMQ (reference sequence). This CDR3 is CASSSDRDTKNYGYTF. The CDR3 nucleotides read TGTGCCAGCAGCTCGGACCGGGACACCAAAAACTATGGCTACACCTTC.

This clone has just a few counts. CDR3 amino acids: CASPRDRGVRAEAFF. CDR3 bases: TGTGCCAGCCCCCGGGACAGGGGTGTTAGGGCTGAAGCTTTCTTT. The chain has TRBV6-1 and TRBJ1-1; 10 bases match TRBD1. From germline, CDR1 is MNHNS and CDR2 SASEGT. This CDR3 spans 15 amino acids. The junction had 12 bases not matched to a gene; V was cut back by 8 bases and J by 6 bases.

The rearrangement links TRBV5-6 to TRBJ2-3; D gene uncertain. V was clipped by 2 bases and J by 7 bases, with 23 bases between them. Germline CDR1 SGHDT, CDR2 YYEEEE. CDR3 length: 17 residues. The CDR3 sequence: CASSLQGVQKFGNTQYF. The CDR3 nucleotides read TGTGCCAGCAGCTTACAAGGAGTCCAAAAATTCGGCAATACGCAGTATTTT. The whole variable domain, filled in from reference TRBV5-6 and TRBJ2-3, reads DAGVTQSPTHLIKTRGQQVTLRCSPKSGHDTVSWYQQALGQGPQFIFQYYEEEERQRGNFPDRFSGHQFPNYSSELNVNALLLGDSALYLCASSLQGVQKFGNTQYFGPGTRLTVL.

The J gene is TRBJ1-1, the V gene TRBV5-1, with D tentatively TRBD1 (6 bases). This CDR3 spans 15 amino acids. CDR1 is SGHRS, CDR2 YFSETQ, per germline. The germline V and J ends were trimmed by 5 bases and 0 bases, with 14 bases remaining between them. This chain's CDR3 is CASRDRASLNTEAFF. The CDR3 DNA follows: TGCGCCAGCAGGGACAGAGCCTCACTGAACACTGAAGCTTTCTTT.

The V and J genes are TRBV4-1 and TRBJ2-7; D possibly corresponds to TRBD1 (6 bases). V lost 1 base and J lost 5, with 15 bases in between. This CDR3 contains 15 residues. Germline CDR1 is MGHRA and CDR2 is YSYEKL. CDR3 region: CASSQVPGEADEQYF. CDR3 nucleotides: TGCGCCAGCAGCCAAGTTCCAGGGGAAGCGGACGAGCAGTACTTC.

J is TRBJ2-5 and V is TRBV7-3; 9 bases align to TRBD2. Germline V CDR1 and CDR2: SGHTA, FQGTGA. The CDR3 spans 17 residues. V was pared by 4 bases and J by 1 base, with 10 bases of the junction left unmatched. CDR3 nucleotides: TGTGCCAGCAGCTCGGCCCCCCTAGCGGGACTCCAAGAGACCCAGTACTTC. Its translation: CASSSAPLAGLQETQYF.

The chain recombines TRBV5-1 with TRBJ2-3, with TRBD2 matching 7 bases. V dropped 6 bases and J dropped 0; count of bases not matched to a gene: 4. Germline CDR1 reads SGHRS; CDR2 reads YFSETQ. This CDR3 is 14 amino acids long. The CDR3 is CASMRLASTDTQYF. In DNA form, the CDR3 reads TGCGCCAGCATGAGACTAGCAAGCACAGATACGCAGTATTTT.

The chain links TRBV11-3 to TRBJ1-3; D is uncertain. Trimming cost V 1 base and J 0 bases, with 4 bases left between them. The CDR3 extends over 14 amino acids. Germline V gene data show CDR1 as SGHNT and CDR2 as YENEEA. CDR3 sequence (DNA): TGTGCCAGCAGCTTAGCAGGCTCTGGAAACACCATATATTTT. Protein sequence: CASSLAGSGNTIYF.

The genes are TRBV4-1 and TRBJ1-1; a weak D match, TRBD1 (5 bases). The V end lost 4 bases, the J end lost 1 base, and 13 bases lay between the germline ends. The CDR3 has 15 amino acids. CDR1 and CDR2 from the germline V gene are MGHRA and YSYEKL. The CDR3 DNA sequence: TGCGCCAGCAGCCGGTGGGGCGGAGAGAACACTGAAGCTTTCTTT. Translating gives CASSRWGGENTEAFF.

This chain uses TRBV15 with TRBJ2-5; D gene ambiguous. V lost 1 base and J lost 1, with 10 bases in between. Germline CDR1 LNHNV, CDR2 YYDKDF (reference sequence). The length of the CDR3 is 15 residues. The CDR3 reads CATSRGEDSQETQYF. For the CDR3, the DNA is TGTGCCACCAGCAGAGGAGAAGACTCCCAAGAGACCCAGTACTTC.

The table lists this clone with a few counts. This chain connects TRBV11-2 to TRBJ1-1, with a weak D call TRBD1 (5 bases). This CDR3 has 16 amino acids. The V and J ends lost 5 bases and 1 base respectively, with 17 bases between them. CDR1 is SGHAT, CDR2 FQNNGV, per germline. The DNA for the CDR3 is TGTGCCAGCAGCCAATTTTATGGGGCGGCGAACACTGAAGCTTTCTTT. It specifies CASSQFYGAANTEAFF.

This clone has only a few counts. The V call is TRBV7-6, the J call TRBJ1-5; possibly TRBD1 for D (5 bases). Germline CDR1 is SGHVS and CDR2 is FNYEAQ. The CDR3 consists of 14 residues. The V and J ends lost 2 bases and 4 bases respectively, with 9 bases between them. The CDR3 nucleotides read TGTGCCAGCAGCTTATTCCCAGGGAATCAGCCCCAGCATTTT. Its protein is CASSLFPGNQPQHF.

As regards this clone: Within the sample, other DNA sequences also encode this same CDR3. V and J are TRBV11-1 and TRBJ1-4; D is perhaps TRBD1 (6 bases). The CDR3 sequence is 14 residues long. With 5 bases removed from V and 5 bases from J, the gap between germline ends came to 12 bases. Per the germline V gene, CDR1 is SGHAT and CDR2 is FQDESV (reference sequence). This chain's CDR3 is CASSNRDKNEKLFF. Here the CDR3 DNA reads TGTGCCAGCAGCAACCGGGACAAGAATGAAAAACTGTTTTTT.

V is TRBV2 and J is TRBJ2-5, with no clear D. The germline gives CDR1 SNHLY, CDR2 FYNNEI. Trimming left V 10 bases short and J 1 base short, with 16 bases between. This CDR3 is built from 14 residues. This CDR3 is CATRPRLSQETQYF. CDR3 nucleotides: TGTGCCACGAGGCCGCGACTTTCCCAAGAGACCCAGTACTTC.

The rearrangement joins TRBV13 to TRBJ1-1; no firm D call. V was shortened by 5 bases and J by 4 bases, with 23 bases between the two germline ends. Germline values: CDR1 PRHDT, CDR2 FYEKMQ (reference sequence). CDR3 length equals 17 residues. CDR3 loop: CASSPHKAGYIGTEAFF. The CDR3 DNA sequence: TGTGCCAGCAGCCCCCATAAGGCAGGATATATCGGCACTGAAGCTTTCTTT.

This clone was seen a handful of times. CDR3 sequence reads: CASSLNTGNTEAFF. CDR3 DNA: TGTGCCAGCAGTCTTAATACAGGGAACACTGAAGCTTTCTTT. The chain carries TRBV28 and TRBJ1-1, with a possible D match to TRBD1 (5 bases). The CDR3 covers 14 residues. The V end lost 5 bases, the J end lost 1 base, and 11 bases lay between the germline ends. The germline CDR1 and CDR2 sequences are MDHEN and SYDVKM.